A selection of T cell receptor beta chains follows, all from one sample in a study of blood T cells in healthy people across ages. TCRdb passed the 5' RACE reads through MiXCR, listing each CDR3 protein once. Among 1.5 million to 1.9 million distinct CDR3 sequences listed, less than 45% were seen once. The sequencing sample was made of blood. The receptors were sampled from a woman between 18 and 30 years old in good health. CDR3s include the opening cysteine and the closing phenylalanine or tryptophan. A D gene is named only where the DNA matches it firmly. Clone size is stated in some rows and not others, as once, few, many or a class when expanded.

d_call: TRBD1; v_call: TRBV4-3; j_call: TRBJ2-1; clone_size: many; cdr3_aa: CASSQYRGNEQFF; cdr3_nt: TGCGCCAGCAGCCAATACAGGGGGAATGAGCAGTTCTTC
d_call: NA; v_call: TRBV4-3; j_call: TRBJ2-4; clone_size: few; cdr3_aa: CASSQDIEVAIAKNIQYF; cdr3_nt: TGCGCCAGCAGCCAAGATATTGAGGTGGCCATAGCCAAAAACATTCAGTACTTC
d_call: NA; v_call: TRBV29-1; j_call: TRBJ2-7; clone_size: few; cdr3_aa: CSALMGYRSSYEQYF; cdr3_nt: TGCAGCGCACTGATGGGATACCGAAGCTCCTACGAGCAGTACTTC
d_call: NA; v_call: TRBV4-1; j_call: TRBJ2-7; clone_size: NA; cdr3_aa: CASSQDSRVGEQYF; cdr3_nt: TGCGCCAGCAGCCAAGATAGTCGGGTGGGCGAGCAGTACTTC
d_call: NA; v_call: TRBV20-1; j_call: TRBJ2-7; clone_size: once; cdr3_aa: CSAISAGHGPYEQYF; cdr3_nt: TGCAGTGCCATCTCAGCGGGACACGGTCCTTACGAGCAGTACTTC
d_call: NA; v_call: TRBV21-1; j_call: TRBJ1-1; clone_size: NA; cdr3_aa: CASSKTRGTEAFF; cdr3_nt: TGTGCCAGCAGCAAAACAAGAGGCACTGAAGCTTTCTTT
d_call: NA; v_call: TRBV20-1; j_call: TRBJ1-4; clone_size: NA; cdr3_aa: CSTDSEKVATNEKLFF; cdr3_nt: TGCAGTACGGACAGCGAAAAAGTTGCAACTAATGAAAAACTGTTTTTT
d_call: NA; v_call: TRBV27; j_call: TRBJ2-6; clone_size: once; cdr3_aa: CASSLARAPGGANVLTF; cdr3_nt: TGTGCCAGCAGTTTGGCAAGGGCCCCAGGGGGGGCCAACGTCCTGACTTTC
d_call: NA; v_call: TRBV4-3; j_call: TRBJ1-5; clone_size: NA; cdr3_aa: CAGSQDWSSGIQPQHF; cdr3_nt: TGCGCCGGCAGCCAAGATTGGAGTTCGGGTATTCAGCCCCAGCATTTT
d_call: NA; v_call: TRBV20-1; j_call: TRBJ1-1; clone_size: NA; cdr3_aa: CSARVAHTEAFF; cdr3_nt: TGCAGTGCTAGAGTCGCCCACACTGAAGCTTTCTTT
d_call: NA; v_call: TRBV18; j_call: TRBJ1-1; clone_size: NA; cdr3_aa: CASSPTDTEAFF; cdr3_nt: TGTGCCAGCTCACCCACGGACACTGAAGCTTTCTTT
d_call: TRBD1; v_call: TRBV28; j_call: TRBJ2-1; clone_size: NA; cdr3_aa: CASSPILPGQGGEQFF; cdr3_nt: TGTGCCAGCAGTCCCATCCTTCCGGGACAGGGTGGAGAGCAGTTCTTC
d_call: TRBD2; v_call: TRBV12-3/TRBV12-4; j_call: TRBJ2-1; clone_size: few; cdr3_aa: CASSRTSGISEQFF; cdr3_nt: TGTGCCAGCAGTCGGACTAGCGGGATTAGTGAGCAGTTCTTC